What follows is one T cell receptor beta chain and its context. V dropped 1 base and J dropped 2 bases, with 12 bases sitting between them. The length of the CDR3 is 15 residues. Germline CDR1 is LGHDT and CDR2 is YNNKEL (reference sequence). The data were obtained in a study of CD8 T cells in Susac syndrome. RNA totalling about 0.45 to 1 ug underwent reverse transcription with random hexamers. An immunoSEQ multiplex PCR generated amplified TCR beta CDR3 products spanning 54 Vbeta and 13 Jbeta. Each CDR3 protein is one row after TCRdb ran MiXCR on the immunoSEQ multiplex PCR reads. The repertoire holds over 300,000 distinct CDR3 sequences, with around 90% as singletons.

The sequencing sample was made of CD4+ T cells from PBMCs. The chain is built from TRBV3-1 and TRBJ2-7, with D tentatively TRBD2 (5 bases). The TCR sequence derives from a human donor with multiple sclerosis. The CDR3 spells CASSQGPGSAYEQYF. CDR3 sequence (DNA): TGTGCCAGCAGCCAAGGTCCGGGATCCGCCTACGAGCAGTACTTC.